These 30 T cell receptor beta chains were all obtained from the same sample, sequenced in a study of shared clonotypes between healthy human individuals. Clones were read by immunoSEQ multiplex PCR, and TCRdb kept only the in-frame ones, dropping some. The sample carries about 79,000 clones, about 63% recorded once. The sample comprised memory CD8+ T cells sorted from blood. Subset denoted: CD45RO+ cells pooled with CCR7-negative TemRA cells. Receptor source: a man aged 25 to 45 in good health.

In its sample, this clone was seen a few times. The CDR3 loop is CASSNIEDTQYF. CDR3 DNA sequence: TGTGCCAGCAGTAACATTGAAGATACGCAGTATTTT. The genes are TRBV27 and TRBJ2-3, with unresolved D. The germline gives CDR1 MNHEY, CDR2 SMNVEV (reference sequence). Deletions cut 5 bases from V and 5 bases from J, with 8 bases between. This CDR3 has 12 residues.

This chain links TRBV6-5 with TRBJ2-2, with D perhaps matching TRBD1 (6 bases). The V and J ends lost 7 bases and 7 bases respectively, with 13 bases between them. This CDR3 spans 13 amino acids. Per germline, CDR1 MNHEY and CDR2 SVGAGI. The CDR3 spells CASNPEGGGELFF. The CDR3 nucleotides read TGTGCCAGCAACCCGGAAGGGGGCGGGGAGCTGTTTTTT.

This sequence joins TRBV6-5 and TRBJ2-1; D unresolved. V was clipped by 10 bases and J by 5 bases, with 9 bases between them. CDR3 length: 11 residues. Germline V gene sequence: CDR1 MNHEY, CDR2 SVGAGI. Written as DNA, the CDR3 is TGTGCCACTAACGAGAACAATGAGCAGTTCTTC. Residues: CATNENNEQFF.

V is TRBV28 and J is TRBJ2-7, with 7 bases lining up with TRBD2. The germline gives CDR1 MDHEN, CDR2 SYDVKM. The CDR3 consists of 15 residues. The ends lost 4 bases at V and 1 base at J; junction bases unmatched: 7. CDR3 loop: CASSSPGGASYEQYF. The CDR3 bases are TGTGCCAGCAGTTCCCCGGGGGGAGCATCCTACGAGCAGTACTTC.

The V and J genes are TRBV5-6 and TRBJ2-7, with TRBD2 matching over 8 bases. The CDR3 contains 15 residues. V shed 3 bases, J shed 3 bases, and the junction held 8 bases outside the gene matches. Germline values: CDR1 SGHDT, CDR2 YYEEEE. CDR3 residues: CASSWSGLAGYEQYF. The DNA for the CDR3 is TGTGCCAGCAGCTGGAGTGGGCTAGCGGGCTACGAGCAGTACTTC.

This rearrangement joins TRBV6-6 to TRBJ1-1; 7 nucleotides align to TRBD1. The CDR3 covers 15 residues. CDR1 and CDR2 from the germline V gene are MNHNY and SVGAGI (reference sequence). The junction had 5 bases not matched to a gene; V was cut back by 4 bases and J by 0 bases. This chain's CDR3 is CASSSLTGVNTEAFF. The CDR3, as DNA: TGTGCCAGCAGTTCCCTCACAGGGGTGAACACTGAAGCTTTCTTT.

By sample share, this clone is medium-sized (0.01 to 0.1%). Distinct nucleotide sequences in the sample also encode this CDR3. This chain uses TRBV6-4 with TRBJ2-1; TRBD2 aligns across 8 bases. The CDR3 runs to 15 residues. Germline CDR1 MRHNA, CDR2 SNTAGT. Losses at the gene ends were 2 bases for V and 4 bases for J; bases not matched to a gene: 4. CDR3 protein: CASSDASGSYNEQFF. CDR3 in DNA: TGTGCCAGCAGTGACGCGAGCGGGAGTTACAATGAGCAGTTCTTC.

The V call is TRBV6-5, the J call TRBJ2-3; TRBD2 matches 7 bases. Germline CDR1 reads MNHEY; CDR2 reads SVGAGI. J lost 1 base, V lost 8 bases, and 6 bases had no gene match. The CDR3 extends over 14 amino acids. The CDR3 bases are TGTGCCAGCCAATGGGAGGGAGGCACAGATACGCAGTATTTT. It specifies CASQWEGGTDTQYF.

This clone was observed a few times. The chain combines TRBV28 with TRBJ2-6, with D tentatively TRBD2 (5 bases). The CDR3 runs to 16 residues. Per the germline V gene, CDR1 is MDHEN and CDR2 is SYDVKM. Deletions cut 3 bases from V and 0 bases from J, with 9 bases between. CDR3 residues: CASSFGESSGANVLTF. CDR3 in DNA: TGTGCCAGCAGTTTCGGGGAGAGCTCTGGGGCCAACGTCCTGACTTTC.

Only one count was recorded for this clone. J is TRBJ2-2 and V is TRBV15; TRBD1 agrees at 8 bases. Per the germline V gene, CDR1 is LNHNV and CDR2 is YYDKDF (reference sequence). V was clipped by 3 bases and J by 5 bases; unmatched bases: 14. The CDR3 length is 18 residues. The CDR3 DNA sequence: TGTGCCACCAGCAGGCGACAGGGGATCTTCCACGCGACCGGGGAGCTGTTTTTT. Translated, it gives CATSRRQGIFHATGELFF.

This clone came up many times. DNA of the CDR3: TGTGCCAGCCCCAATACGGAGTACGAGCAGTACTTC. It specifies CASPNTEYEQYF. The chain recombines TRBV28 with TRBJ2-7; the D is unclear. The CDR3 spans 12 residues. The V and J ends lost 8 bases and 4 bases respectively, with 12 bases between them. The V gene's germline CDR1 is MDHEN and CDR2 SYDVKM. The whole variable domain, filled in from reference TRBV28 and TRBJ2-7, reads DVKVTQSSRYLVKRTGEKVFLECVQDMDHENMFWYRQDPGLGLRLIYFSYDVKMKEKGDIPEGYSVSREKKERFSLILESASTNQTSMYLCASPNTEYEQYFGPGTRLTVT.

The chain links TRBV6-4 to TRBJ2-7; 7 bases agree with TRBD1. The V gene's germline CDR1 is MRHNA and CDR2 SNTAGT. The CDR3 loop spans 12 amino acids. The V gene end was trimmed by 8 bases and the J gene end by 2 bases; junction bases not matched to a gene: 3. The CDR3 spells CASPGTAYEQYF. For the CDR3, the DNA is TGTGCCAGCCCTGGGACAGCCTACGAGCAGTACTTC.

This chain uses TRBV12-2 with TRBJ2-3; TRBD2 is taken as the D call from the table, unchecked against the DNA. TRBV12-2 counts as a pseudogene. The CDR3 is 21 residues long. The DNA of the CDR3 is TGTGCAAGTCGCTTAGTTCTTTCCGGGACTAGCGGGAGGGCTAGCACAGATACGCAGTATTTT. Its protein product is CASRLVLSGTSGRASTDTQYF.

The CDR3 spells CASIEVPFYEQYF. The CDR3, as DNA: TGTGCCAGCATCGAAGTCCCATTCTACGAGCAGTACTTC. This rearrangement joins TRBV6-1 to TRBJ2-7, with unresolved D. CDR1 and CDR2 from the germline V gene are MNHNS and SASEGT. The CDR3 has 13 residues. V was pared by 7 bases and J by 3 bases, with 13 bases between.

V gene TRBV15 combines with J gene TRBJ2-1; D is undetermined. The germline gives CDR1 LNHNV, CDR2 YYDKDF (reference sequence). Trimming stripped 0 bases from V and 1 base from J, with 10 bases between. The CDR3 consists of 16 residues. The chain's CDR3 is CATSRERASSYNEQFF. DNA for the CDR3: TGTGCCACCAGCAGAGAACGAGCCTCTTCCTACAATGAGCAGTTCTTC.

The rearrangement joins TRBV7-3 to TRBJ2-1; 11 bases map to TRBD2. Germline-derived CDR1 and CDR2 are SGHTA and FQGTGA. The CDR3 runs 15 residues. V was pared by 4 bases and J by 7 bases, with 6 bases of the junction left unmatched. CDR3 sequence (DNA): TGTGCCAGCAGCTCGGTAGCGGGAGGGCTGAATGAGCAGTTCTTC. Encoded protein: CASSSVAGGLNEQFF.

The genes are TRBV7-8 and TRBJ2-7; 7 positions agree with TRBD2. J gave up 2 bases and V 0 bases, and 10 bases lay outside the gene matches. Germline V gene data show CDR1 as SGHVS and CDR2 as FQNEAQ. This CDR3 is built from 17 residues. Here the CDR3 reads CASSLAAGERFPYEQYF. CDR3 nucleotides: TGTGCCAGCAGCTTAGCGGCGGGGGAGAGGTTTCCCTACGAGCAGTACTTC.

The V call is TRBV20-1, the J call TRBJ2-7; D gene unclear. Deletions cut 0 bases from V and 3 bases from J, with 3 bases between. Germline V gene data show CDR1 as DFQATT and CDR2 as SNEGSKA (reference sequence). The CDR3 has 11 amino acids. The CDR3 protein is CSAREDYEQYF. The CDR3 region has the DNA TGCAGTGCTAGAGAAGACTACGAGCAGTACTTC.

This clone was seen only a few times. The chain recombines TRBV4-3 with TRBJ1-1; D ambiguous. Per germline, CDR1 LGHNA and CDR2 YSLEER. The germline V and J ends were trimmed by 0 bases and 1 base, with 9 bases remaining between them. The CDR3 spans 15 residues. For the CDR3, the DNA is TGCGCCAGCAGCCAAGATGCAGCAGAGAACACTGAAGCTTTCTTT. This codes for CASSQDAAENTEAFF.

CDR3 coding DNA: TGTGCCAGCTCACCCGCCAACCGACTAGCTGGCGAGCAGTACTTC. The encoded protein is CASSPANRLAGEQYF. The V gene is TRBV18, the J gene TRBJ2-7; 7 bases fit TRBD2. V shed 3 bases, J shed 6 bases, and the junction held 11 bases outside the gene matches. The CDR3 is 15 amino acids. Germline V gene sequence: CDR1 KGHSH, CDR2 LQKENI.

This clone appeared once. J is TRBJ2-1 and V is TRBV7-2, with D tentatively TRBD1 (5 bases). The CDR3 consists of 13 residues. Germline-derived CDR1 and CDR2 are SGHTA and FQGNSA. The V and J ends lost 5 bases and 4 bases respectively, with 9 bases between them. The CDR3 nucleotides read TGTGCCAGCAGCCACACAGGTTACAATGAGCAGTTCTTC. It specifies CASSHTGYNEQFF.

This clone was seen once. The rearrangement joins TRBV5-8 to TRBJ2-2; D is unresolved. The CDR3 runs 15 residues. CDR1 and CDR2 from the germline V gene are SGHTS and YDEGEE. Deletions cut 3 bases from V and 5 bases from J, with 14 bases between. CDR3 amino acids: CASSSPSTYTGELFF. In nucleotides, the CDR3 is TGTGCCAGCAGCTCCCCAAGTACCTATACCGGGGAGCTGTTTTTT.

This clone turned up a few times. This chain links TRBV10-1 with TRBJ2-1; 7 nucleotides line up with TRBD2. Germline lookup yields CDR1 WNHNN and CDR2 SYGVQD (reference sequence). The CDR3 length is 14 residues. J lost 6 bases, V lost 3 bases, and 5 bases had no gene match. CDR3 coding DNA: TGCGCCAGCAGTGATCGCGGGAGAACCAATGAGCAGTTCTTC. As protein: CASSDRGRTNEQFF.

The genes are TRBV20-1 and TRBJ2-1, with a weak D call TRBD1 (6 bases). Germline-derived CDR1 and CDR2 are DFQATT and SNEGSKA (reference sequence). The CDR3 extends over 11 amino acids. V lost 6 bases, J lost 8 bases, and 11 bases lay in between. The CDR3 reads CSAAGVDEQFF. For the CDR3, the DNA is TGCAGTGCCGCAGGGGTCGATGAGCAGTTCTTC.

The chain joins TRBV10-1 to TRBJ2-7; TRBD2 matches 10 bases. The V gene's germline CDR1 is WNHNN and CDR2 SYGVQD (reference sequence). There are 15 residues in the CDR3. The V and J ends lost 8 bases and 5 bases, in that order; junction bases with no gene match: 12. The CDR3 loop is CASSLTSGIGDEQYF. The CDR3 DNA is TGCGCCAGCTCTCTCACTAGCGGGATAGGCGACGAGCAGTACTTC.

This clone is a singleton in its sample. The chain has TRBV5-8 and TRBJ2-5; perhaps TRBD2 as D (6 bases). This CDR3 is 15 amino acids long. Trimming took off 0 bases at V and 1 base at J, with 10 bases between the two ends. Per germline, CDR1 SGHTS and CDR2 YDEGEE. CDR3 protein: CASSLVGGPQETQYF. The CDR3 DNA sequence: TGTGCCAGCAGCTTGGTGGGGGGTCCCCAAGAGACCCAGTACTTC.

This clone occurred a few times. The chain employs TRBV2 and TRBJ2-1; D may match TRBD1 or TRBD2 (5 bases each). V gave up 5 bases and J gave up 5 bases, with 10 bases separating them. Germline V gives CDR1 SNHLY, CDR2 FYNNEI. The CDR3 is 13 amino acids. CDR3 in DNA: TGTGCCAGCAGTTCCGGGACCCACAATGAGCAGTTCTTC. The encoded protein is CASSSGTHNEQFF.

The chain links TRBV4-3 to TRBJ2-5, with 7 bases identical to TRBD1. The V gene end was trimmed by 4 bases and the J gene end by 2 bases; junction bases not matched to a gene: 4. CDR3 length equals 14 residues. Per the germline V gene, CDR1 is LGHNA and CDR2 is YSLEER. CDR3 coding DNA: TGCGCCAGCAGCCTTGGGACAGAGCAAGAGACCCAGTACTTC. This translates into CASSLGTEQETQYF.

A single count supports this clone. V and J are TRBV5-6 and TRBJ2-3; D assignment may be TRBD1 or TRBD2 (5 bases each). The CDR3 is made up of 12 amino acids. Germline values: CDR1 SGHDT, CDR2 YYEEEE. V was shortened by 6 bases and J by 4 bases, with 9 bases between the two germline ends. In DNA, the CDR3 is TGTGCCAGCACTCGGGGCTCAGATACGCAGTATTTT. Protein sequence: CASTRGSDTQYF.

The V and J genes are TRBV29-1 and TRBJ2-3; 10 nucleotides line up with TRBD2. The CDR3 spans 16 residues. Germline values: CDR1 SQVTM, CDR2 ANQGSEA. Trimming removed 3 bases from V and 0 bases from J; junction bases left unmatched: 6. The CDR3 sequence: CSVDGLADHSTDTQYF. The CDR3 coding sequence is TGCAGCGTTGACGGACTAGCGGACCATAGCACAGATACGCAGTATTTT.